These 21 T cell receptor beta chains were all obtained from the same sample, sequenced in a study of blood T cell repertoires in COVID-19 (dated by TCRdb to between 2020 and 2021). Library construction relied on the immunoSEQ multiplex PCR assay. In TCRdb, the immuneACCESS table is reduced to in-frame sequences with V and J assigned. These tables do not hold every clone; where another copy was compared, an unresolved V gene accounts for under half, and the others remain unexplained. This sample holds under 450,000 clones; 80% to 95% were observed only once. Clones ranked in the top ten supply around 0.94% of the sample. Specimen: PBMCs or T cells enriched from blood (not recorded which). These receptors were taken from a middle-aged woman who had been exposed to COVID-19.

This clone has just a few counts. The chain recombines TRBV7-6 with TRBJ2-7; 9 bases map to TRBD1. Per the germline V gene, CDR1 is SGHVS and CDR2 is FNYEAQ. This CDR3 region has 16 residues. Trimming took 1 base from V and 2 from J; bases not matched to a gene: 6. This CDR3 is CASSLGGQGPPYEQYF. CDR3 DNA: TGTGCCAGCAGCTTAGGGGGACAGGGTCCTCCCTACGAGCAGTACTTC.

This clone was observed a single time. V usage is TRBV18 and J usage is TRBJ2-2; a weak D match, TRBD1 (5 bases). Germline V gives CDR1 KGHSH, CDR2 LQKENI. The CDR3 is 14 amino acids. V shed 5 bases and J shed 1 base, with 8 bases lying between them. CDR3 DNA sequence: TGTGCCAGCTCATCGACAGAGAACACCGGGGAGCTGTTTTTT. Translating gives CASSSTENTGELFF.

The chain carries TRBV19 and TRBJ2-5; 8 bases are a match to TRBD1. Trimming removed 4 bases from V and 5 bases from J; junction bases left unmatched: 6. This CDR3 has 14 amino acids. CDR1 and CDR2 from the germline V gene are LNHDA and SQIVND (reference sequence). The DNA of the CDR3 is TGTGCCAGTAGTACCCCGGGACAGGATGAGACCCAGTACTTC. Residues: CASSTPGQDETQYF. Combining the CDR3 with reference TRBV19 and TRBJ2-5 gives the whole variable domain DGGITQSPKYLFRKEGQNVTLSCEQNLNHDAMYWYRQDPGQGLRLIYYSQIVNDFQKGDIAEGYSVSREKKESFPLTVTSAQKNPTAFYLCASSTPGQDETQYFGPGTRLLVL.

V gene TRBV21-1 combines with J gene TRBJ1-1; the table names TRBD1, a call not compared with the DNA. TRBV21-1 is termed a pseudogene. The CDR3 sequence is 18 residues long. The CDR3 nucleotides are TGTGCCAGCAGCAAAGGGGTTCGACATCAACATATGAACACTGAAGCTTTCTTT. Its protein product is CASSKGVRHQHMNTEAFF.

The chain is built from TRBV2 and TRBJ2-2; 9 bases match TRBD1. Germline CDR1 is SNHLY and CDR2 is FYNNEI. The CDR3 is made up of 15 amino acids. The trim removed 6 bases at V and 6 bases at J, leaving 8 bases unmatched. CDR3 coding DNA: TGTGCCAGCAGCCCCAGGACAGGGGAACCCGGGGAGCTGTTTTTT. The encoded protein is CASSPRTGEPGELFF.

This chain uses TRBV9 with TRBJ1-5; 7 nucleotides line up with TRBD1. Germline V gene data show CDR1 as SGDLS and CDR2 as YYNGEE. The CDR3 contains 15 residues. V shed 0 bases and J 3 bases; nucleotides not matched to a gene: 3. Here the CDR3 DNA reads TGTGCCAGCAGCGTAGAACAGGGGCCCAATCAGCCCCAGCATTTT. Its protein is CASSVEQGPNQPQHF.

The CDR3 loop reads CASSLSQLNTEAFF. CDR3 bases: TGTGCCAGCAGCTTATCACAGTTGAACACTGAAGCTTTCTTT. The chain links TRBV5-4 to TRBJ1-1; no reliable D call. CDR3 length equals 14 residues. The germline CDR1 and CDR2 sequences are SGHNT and YYREEE (reference sequence). The V and J ends lost 2 bases and 0 bases respectively, with 8 bases between them.

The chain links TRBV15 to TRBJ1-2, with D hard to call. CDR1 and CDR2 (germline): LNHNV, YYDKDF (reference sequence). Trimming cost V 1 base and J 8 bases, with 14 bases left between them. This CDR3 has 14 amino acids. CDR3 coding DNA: TGTGCCACCAGCAGAGCGAGGGTTGGAGAAGGCTACACCTTC. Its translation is CATSRARVGEGYTF.

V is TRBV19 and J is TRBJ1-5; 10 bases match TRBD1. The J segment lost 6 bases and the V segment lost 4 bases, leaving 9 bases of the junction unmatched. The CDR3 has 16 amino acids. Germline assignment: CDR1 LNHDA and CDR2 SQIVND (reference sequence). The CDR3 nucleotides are TGTGCCAGTAGTACCCGGGGTGGACAGGGGGTTCAGCCCCAGCATTTT. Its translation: CASSTRGGQGVQPQHF.

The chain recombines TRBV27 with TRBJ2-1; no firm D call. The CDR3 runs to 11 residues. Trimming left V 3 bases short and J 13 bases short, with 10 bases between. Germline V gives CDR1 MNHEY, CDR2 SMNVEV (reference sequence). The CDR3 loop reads CASSFDGEQFF. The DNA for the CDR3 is TGTGCCAGCAGTTTCGATGGAGAACAGTTCTTC.

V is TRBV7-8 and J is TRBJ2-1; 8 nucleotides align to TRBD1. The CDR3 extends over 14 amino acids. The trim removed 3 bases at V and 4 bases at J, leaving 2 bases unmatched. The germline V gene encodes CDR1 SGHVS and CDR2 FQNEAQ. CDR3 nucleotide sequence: TGTGCCAGCAGCTTGGACAGGGCGTACAATGAGCAGTTCTTC. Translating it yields CASSLDRAYNEQFF.

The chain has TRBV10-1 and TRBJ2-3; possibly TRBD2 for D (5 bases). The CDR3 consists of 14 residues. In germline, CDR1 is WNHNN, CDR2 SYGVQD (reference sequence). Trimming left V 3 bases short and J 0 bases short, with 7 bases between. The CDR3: CASSDRGSTDTQYF. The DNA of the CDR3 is TGCGCCAGCAGTGATAGAGGGAGCACAGATACGCAGTATTTT.

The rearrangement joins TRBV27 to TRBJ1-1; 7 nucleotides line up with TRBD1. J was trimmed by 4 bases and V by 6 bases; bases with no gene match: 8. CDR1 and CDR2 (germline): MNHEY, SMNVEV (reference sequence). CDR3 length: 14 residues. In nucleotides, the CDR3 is TGTGCCAGCAGCAGACGACAGGGAAGCACTGAAGCTTTCTTT. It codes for CASSRRQGSTEAFF.

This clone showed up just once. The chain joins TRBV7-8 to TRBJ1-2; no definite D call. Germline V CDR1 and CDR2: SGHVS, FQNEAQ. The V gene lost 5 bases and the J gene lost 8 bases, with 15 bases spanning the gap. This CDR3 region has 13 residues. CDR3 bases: TGTGCCAGCAGCGACGGAGGCCTAGGAGGCTACACCTTC. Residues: CASSDGGLGGYTF.

The CDR3 coding sequence is TGTGCCTGGAGTACCATTGGACACAGTCCTGGCTACACCTTC. As protein: CAWSTIGHSPGYTF. The rearrangement links TRBV30 to TRBJ1-2, with D perhaps TRBD1 (5 bases). Trimming pared 2 bases from V and 7 bases from J, leaving 17 bases between. The CDR3 totals 14 residues. Germline CDR1 and CDR2: GTSNPN and SVGIG (reference sequence).

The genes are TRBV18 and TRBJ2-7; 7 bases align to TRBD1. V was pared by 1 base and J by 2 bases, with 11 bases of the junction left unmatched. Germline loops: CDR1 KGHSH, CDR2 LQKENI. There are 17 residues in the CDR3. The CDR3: CASSPLRQGWGPYEQYF. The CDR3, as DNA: TGTGCCAGCTCACCACTAAGACAGGGATGGGGACCCTACGAGCAGTACTTC.

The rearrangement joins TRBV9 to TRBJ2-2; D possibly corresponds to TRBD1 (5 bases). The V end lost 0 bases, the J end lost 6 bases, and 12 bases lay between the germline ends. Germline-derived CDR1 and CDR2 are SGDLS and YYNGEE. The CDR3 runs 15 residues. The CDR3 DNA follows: TGTGCCAGCAGCGTAGCTAGGGGATCCGCCGGGGAGCTGTTTTTT. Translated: CASSVARGSAGELFF.

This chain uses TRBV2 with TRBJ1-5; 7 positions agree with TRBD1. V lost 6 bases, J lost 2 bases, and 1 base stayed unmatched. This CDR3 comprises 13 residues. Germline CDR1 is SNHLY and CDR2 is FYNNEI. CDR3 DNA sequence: TGTGCCAGCAGAGGGACAGGCAATCAGCCCCAGCATTTT. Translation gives CASRGTGNQPQHF.

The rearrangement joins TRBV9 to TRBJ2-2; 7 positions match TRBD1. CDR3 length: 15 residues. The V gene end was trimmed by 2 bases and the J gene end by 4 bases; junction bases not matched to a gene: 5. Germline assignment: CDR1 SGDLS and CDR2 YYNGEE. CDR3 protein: CASSVRAGGTGELFF. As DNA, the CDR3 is TGTGCCAGCAGCGTGAGGGCAGGGGGCACCGGGGAGCTGTTTTTT.

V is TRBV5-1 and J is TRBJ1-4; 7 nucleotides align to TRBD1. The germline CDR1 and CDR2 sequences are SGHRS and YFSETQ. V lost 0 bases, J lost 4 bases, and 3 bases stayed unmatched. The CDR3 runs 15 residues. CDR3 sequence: CASSLGQGFNEKLFF. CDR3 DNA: TGCGCCAGCAGCTTGGGACAGGGATTTAATGAAAAACTGTTTTTT.

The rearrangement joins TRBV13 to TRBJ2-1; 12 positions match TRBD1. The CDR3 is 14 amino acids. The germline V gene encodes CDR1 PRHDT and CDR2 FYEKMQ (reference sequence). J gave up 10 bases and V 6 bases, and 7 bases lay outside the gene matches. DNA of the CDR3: TGTGCCAGCAGGACCGGGACAGGGGGCAAAGAGCAGTTCTTC. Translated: CASRTGTGGKEQFF.